Below, 24 T cell receptor beta chains from the same sample are listed, as sequenced in a study of identical twins. TCRdb ran MiXCR on the 5' RACE reads and lists one entry per CDR3 protein. The sample carries 200,000 to 250,000 distinct CDR3 sequences, around an eighth recorded once. The sequenced material came from memory (CD45RO+) T cells sorted from blood. The origin of the receptors is a woman aged 18 to 35 in good health.

This clonotype was seen repeatedly, ten times or more. This rearrangement joins TRBV9 to TRBJ2-1; TRBD2 is a possible D gene (5 bases). The CDR3 has 16 residues. Germline-derived CDR1 and CDR2 are SGDLS and YYNGEE. V was trimmed by 3 bases and J by 0 bases, leaving 13 bases between them. The CDR3 DNA follows: TGTGCCAGCAGCGCCGGACTGGCTTACTCCTACAATGAGCAGTTCTTC. Its translation is CASSAGLAYSYNEQFF.

This clonotype was recorded a few times. The rearrangement links TRBV2 to TRBJ2-7, with 8 positions matching TRBD1. The germline CDR1 and CDR2 sequences are SNHLY and FYNNEI. The CDR3 length is 12 residues. J was trimmed by 7 bases and V by 8 bases; bases with no gene match: 7. CDR3 in amino acids: CASHRGSWEQYF. CDR3 DNA: TGTGCCAGCCACAGGGGGTCTTGGGAGCAGTACTTC. The full variable domain, completed using reference TRBV2 and TRBJ2-7, is EPEVTQTPSHQVTQMGQEVILRCVPISNHLYFYWYRQILGQKVEFLVSFYNNEISEKSEIFDDQFSVERPDGSNFTLKIRSTKLEDSAMYFCASHRGSWEQYFGPGTRLTVT.

This chain connects TRBV20-1 to TRBJ1-5, with TRBD1 identical over 8 bases. Trimming removed 2 bases from V and 8 bases from J; junction bases left unmatched: 5. The V gene's germline CDR1 is DFQATT and CDR2 SNEGSKA (reference sequence). The length of the CDR3 is 13 residues. The CDR3 DNA reads as TGCAGTGCTAGACCCGGACAGGGTGAGCCCCAGCATTTT. Amino acids: CSARPGQGEPQHF.

This clonotype occurred many times. The chain combines TRBV3-1 with TRBJ1-2; 10 bases are shared with TRBD1. J gave up 6 bases and V 2 bases, and 3 bases lay outside the gene matches. The CDR3 spans 14 residues. Germline CDR1 reads LGHDT; CDR2 reads YNNKEL (reference sequence). CDR3 DNA: TGTGCCAGCAGCCAAAGGGACAGGGGCGATGGCTACACCTTC. Translating it yields CASSQRDRGDGYTF.

This chain connects TRBV3-1 to TRBJ2-4; the D gene is possibly TRBD2 (5 bases). Trimming shortened V by 10 bases and J by 3 bases, and 25 bases separated the two germline ends. The CDR3 extends over 17 amino acids. Germline-derived CDR1 and CDR2 are LGHDT and YNNKEL (reference sequence). The CDR3: CATCQGLSGRSKNIQYF. For the CDR3, the DNA is TGTGCCACCTGCCAAGGATTGTCGGGAAGGAGCAAAAACATTCAGTACTTC.

This clonotype was found a few times. This sequence joins TRBV12-3 or TRBV12-4 and TRBJ2-5, with TRBD2 identical over 9 bases. Germline trimming cut 4 bases from V and 4 bases from J; bases unmatched to any gene: 4. This CDR3 is built from 14 residues. The CDR3 nucleotides read TGTGCCAGCAGTTCGCGGGAGGGGCCAGAGACCCAGTACTTC. Translating it yields CASSSREGPETQYF.

This clonotype was seen more than once but under ten times. The chain is built from TRBV20-1 and TRBJ2-1, with D perhaps TRBD2 (5 bases). Germline lookup yields CDR1 DFQATT and CDR2 SNEGSKA (reference sequence). The CDR3 is 15 residues long. Deletions cut 6 bases from V and 0 bases from J, with 15 bases between. The chain's CDR3 is CSAHPTRPSYNEQFF. The CDR3 DNA reads TGCAGTGCCCACCCAACTAGACCCTCCTACAATGAGCAGTTCTTC.

This clonotype was detected a few times. This chain uses TRBV6-1 with TRBJ2-7; D gene uncertain. Trimming took off 7 bases at V and 0 bases at J, with 13 bases between the two ends. Germline CDR1 reads MNHNS; CDR2 reads SASEGT. The CDR3 contains 14 residues. CDR3 DNA sequence: TGTGCCAGCACCCAAGGGCAGCGCTCCTACGAGCAGTACTTC. Translation gives CASTQGQRSYEQYF.

This clonotype appeared a few times. The rearrangement uses TRBV4-2 and TRBJ2-5, with 8 bases that match TRBD1. The CDR3 is 16 amino acids. The V gene end was trimmed by 4 bases and the J gene end by 3 bases; junction bases not matched to a gene: 10. Germline assignment: CDR1 LGHNA and CDR2 YNFKEQ. The CDR3 nucleotides are TGTGCCAGCAGCCCAATCGCCGGGACAGGTGAAGAGACCCAGTACTTC. It codes for CASSPIAGTGEETQYF.

This clonotype was detected only a few times. This rearrangement joins TRBV27 to TRBJ2-1; perhaps TRBD1 as D (7 bases). The CDR3 sequence is 16 residues long. CDR1 and CDR2 from the germline V gene are MNHEY and SMNVEV (reference sequence). V gave up 8 bases and J gave up 10 bases, with 27 bases separating them. This CDR3 reads CASVPRGVGGPREQFF. DNA for the CDR3: TGTGCCAGCGTACCCAGGGGGGTTGGGGGGCCCAGGGAGCAGTTCTTC.

Only a few counts were recorded for this clonotype. This chain links TRBV7-9 with TRBJ2-7; D not certain. The CDR3 has 12 amino acids. V was cut by 5 bases and J by 0 bases, with 5 bases left in between. The germline V gene has CDR1 SEHNR and CDR2 FQNEAQ (reference sequence). The CDR3 loop is CASSPGSYEQYF. CDR3 coding DNA: TGTGCCAGCAGCCCAGGCTCCTACGAGCAGTACTTC.

In its sample, this clonotype was seen many times. The chain has TRBV20-1 and TRBJ1-1, with D possibly being TRBD1 (5 bases). V lost 6 bases and J lost 3, with 11 bases in between. Per germline, CDR1 DFQATT and CDR2 SNEGSKA (reference sequence). The CDR3 is 12 amino acids. This chain's CDR3 is CSAQPGHTEAFF. The CDR3 nucleotides read TGCAGTGCCCAACCGGGACACACTGAAGCTTTCTTT.

The V and J genes are TRBV11-3 and TRBJ2-5; no firm D call. Germline assignment: CDR1 SGHNT and CDR2 YENEEA. Trimming shortened V by 5 bases and J by 5 bases, and 9 bases separated the two germline ends. The CDR3 spans 12 residues. The CDR3 coding sequence is TGTGCCAGCAGCCACCGCTGGGAGACCCAGTACTTC. It encodes CASSHRWETQYF.

This clonotype turned up a few times. At one boundary the junction diverges from the germline segment, which might be a read error. The CDR3 DNA follows: TGTGCCTGCAGTTTAGTCGGGACTAGCGGGGGGACTAGCACAGATACGCAGTATTTT. Its protein product is CACSLVGTSGGTSTDTQYF. The chain joins TRBV12-3 or TRBV12-4 to TRBJ2-3; 15 bases match TRBD2. This CDR3 has 19 amino acids.

In this sample, this clonotype turned up a few times. The V gene is TRBV3-1, the J gene TRBJ2-3; unclear D gene. This CDR3 comprises 14 residues. Trimming removed 2 bases at V and 0 bases at J, with 6 bases between. Germline CDR1 reads LGHDT; CDR2 reads YNNKEL (reference sequence). The CDR3: CASSQLSSTDTQYF. The DNA for the CDR3 is TGTGCCAGCAGCCAACTCTCTAGCACAGATACGCAGTATTTT.

The genes are TRBV11-2 and TRBJ2-2, with D unresolved. Trimming shortened V by 4 bases and J by 5 bases, and 8 bases separated the two germline ends. The CDR3 length is 13 residues. Germline values: CDR1 SGHAT, CDR2 FQNNGV. CDR3 in DNA: TGTGCCAGCAGCTCCTTCATTACCGGGGAGCTGTTTTTT. Translated: CASSSFITGELFF.

This clonotype was detected many times. The chain couples TRBV4-3 to TRBJ2-7; D is unclear. Germline values: CDR1 LGHNA, CDR2 YSLEER. The V end lost 4 bases, the J end lost 3 bases, and 13 bases lay between the germline ends. The CDR3 runs 14 residues. CDR3 protein: CASSRTAANYEQYF. In DNA, the CDR3 is TGCGCCAGCAGCCGGACGGCGGCTAACTACGAGCAGTACTTC.

This clonotype was recorded many times. V gene TRBV3-1 combines with J gene TRBJ1-2; the D gene is possibly TRBD1 (5 bases). Trimming cost V 5 bases and J 4 bases, with 14 bases left between them. Germline V gives CDR1 LGHDT, CDR2 YNNKEL (reference sequence). This CDR3 comprises 14 residues. The CDR3 DNA follows: TGTGCCAGCAGCTACCGGGACCGACTCTATGGCTACACCTTC. Protein product: CASSYRDRLYGYTF.

This clonotype came up a few times. The chain combines TRBV4-1 with TRBJ2-1; no reliable D call. Germline CDR1 MGHRA, CDR2 YSYEKL. CDR3 size: 14 residues. V lost 0 bases to trimming and J lost 12 bases, with 15 bases between them. The CDR3 loop is CASSQDPGRGVQFF. As DNA, the CDR3 is TGCGCCAGCAGCCAAGATCCAGGCCGTGGGGTGCAGTTCTTC.

This clonotype was seen more than once but under ten times. V usage is TRBV24-1 and J usage is TRBJ2-1, with no clear D. CDR1 and CDR2 (germline): KGHDR, SFDVKD. The CDR3 runs to 11 residues. V was pared by 3 bases and J by 7 bases, with 3 bases between. CDR3 residues: CATSDLNEQFF. Here the CDR3 DNA reads TGTGCCACCAGTGATCTAAATGAGCAGTTCTTC.

CDR3 region: CATGLGFMYF. The CDR3 DNA follows: TGCGCCACGGGACTGGGGTTTATGTACTTC. This sequence joins TRBV5-1 and TRBJ2-4; D possibly corresponds to TRBD2 (6 bases). Trimming stripped 9 bases from V and 15 bases from J, with 16 bases between. CDR3 size: 10 residues. The germline V gene encodes CDR1 SGHRS and CDR2 YFSETQ.

This clonotype was observed at least ten times. This chain joins TRBV6-1 and TRBJ1-5; D unresolved. This CDR3 spans 14 amino acids. The ends were cut back, 6 bases at V and 5 bases at J, with 14 bases in the middle. Germline V CDR1 and CDR2: MNHNS, SASEGT. CDR3 bases: TGTGCCAGCAGCTCCATGGGGATGGATCAGCCCCAGCATTTT. This codes for CASSSMGMDQPQHF.

The J gene is TRBJ2-3, the V gene TRBV20-1; 12 nucleotides line up with TRBD2. V shed 6 bases and J 6 bases; nucleotides not matched to a gene: 7. The length of the CDR3 is 14 residues. Germline CDR1 is DFQATT and CDR2 is SNEGSKA (reference sequence). CDR3 amino acids: CSARLAGDGDTQYF. The CDR3 DNA sequence: TGCAGTGCCCGACTAGCGGGGGACGGGGATACGCAGTATTTT.

This clonotype showed up just a few times. J is TRBJ2-4 and V is TRBV7-9; D call uncertain. The CDR3 contains 15 residues. Germline lookup yields CDR1 SEHNR and CDR2 FQNEAQ (reference sequence). The germline V and J ends were trimmed by 2 bases and 2 bases, with 10 bases remaining between them. The CDR3, as DNA: TGTGCCAGCAGCTTATCCGGAGTCTCCAAAAACATTCAGTACTTC. Protein product: CASSLSGVSKNIQYF. The full variable domain, completed using reference TRBV7-9 and TRBJ2-4, is DTGVSQNPRHKITKRGQNVTFRCDPISEHNRLYWYRQTLGQGPEFLTYFQNEAQLEKSRLLSDRFSAERPKGSFSTLEIQRTEQGDSAMYLCASSLSGVSKNIQYFGAGTRLSVL.